The T cell receptor (beta chain) described here comes from a study of monozygotic twins with cystic fibrosis. Study information: Approximately 2.7 micrograms of fragmented DNA underwent around 14 PCR cycles for library preparation.

Produced via immunoSEQ multiplex PCR; TCRdb's table is partial and in-frame only. The data hold about 35,000 clones, with approximately 65% observed a single time. As for this clone: Its antigen is still unknown.

The germline CDR1 and CDR2 sequences are GTSNPN and SVGIG (reference sequence). V was pared by 0 bases and J by 4 bases, with 9 bases of the junction left unmatched. This CDR3 has 15 residues. Findings of the study overall: Nucleotide-identical clonotype sharing was significantly higher within monozygotic CF twin pairs than between unrelated CF individuals. Low clonality (median around 0.0095) suggested a mostly naive repertoire. Shared CDR3 numbers were not associated with age, concordance or severity.

Source material: blood. This TCR was recovered from a girl aged 5-17 years with cystic fibrosis. The rearrangement links TRBV30 to TRBJ2-7, with 7 nucleotides matching TRBD2. CDR3: CAWSVGAGAGYEQYF. Written as DNA, the CDR3 is TGTGCCTGGAGTGTAGGGGCGGGAGCCGGGTACGAGCAGTACTTC.